Listed here are 24 T cell receptor beta chains from one sample, sequenced in a study of cytotoxic CD8 clonotypes in ibrutinib-treated CLL. Measured with immunoSEQ multiplex PCR; TCRdb has only the in-frame clones, and not every one. Altogether over 250,000 clones are present, 76% being singletons, with the ten largest covering around 5.3%. This sample comprised PBMCs, obtained at disease progression, from a patient treated with ibrutinib. These receptors came from a human donor with chronic lymphocytic leukemia.

V usage is TRBV2 and J usage is TRBJ2-3, with 7 bases lining up with TRBD1. The junction had 6 bases not matched to a gene; V was cut back by 2 bases and J by 4 bases. This CDR3 has 15 residues. In germline, CDR1 is SNHLY, CDR2 FYNNEI. The CDR3: CASSEWTGVPDTQYF. CDR3 DNA: TGTGCCAGCAGTGAATGGACAGGCGTCCCAGATACGCAGTATTTT.

This clone has a single count. The J gene is TRBJ2-5, the V gene TRBV2; 11 bases agree with TRBD2. The germline V gene has CDR1 SNHLY and CDR2 FYNNEI. After removal of 4 bases from V and 11 bases from J, the junction contained 6 bases not matched to a gene. The length of the CDR3 is 13 residues. The CDR3 here is CASSVRLAGTQYF. CDR3 nucleotides: TGTGCCAGCAGTGTCCGACTAGCGGGGACTCAGTACTTC.

This clone was counted only a few times. The rearrangement uses TRBV27 and TRBJ1-1; 9 positions agree with TRBD1. Germline V gives CDR1 MNHEY, CDR2 SMNVEV (reference sequence). The CDR3 is 12 residues long. V dropped 6 bases and J dropped 10; count of bases not matched to a gene: 6. The CDR3 sequence: CASRRQGERAFF. For the CDR3, the DNA is TGTGCCAGCAGGAGACAGGGGGAAAGAGCTTTCTTT.

The chain is built from TRBV6-1 and TRBJ2-7; 7 bases align to TRBD2. The CDR3 is made up of 14 amino acids. Unmatched junction bases numbered 12, after V lost 4 bases and J lost 9 bases. Germline V CDR1 and CDR2: MNHNS, SASEGT. CDR3 region: CASSVSGPPSGQYF. The CDR3 DNA is TGTGCCAGCAGTGTTAGCGGGCCTCCCTCCGGGCAGTACTTC.

This chain connects TRBV27 to TRBJ1-1, with TRBD1 identical over 7 bases. V shed 6 bases and J 1 base; nucleotides not matched to a gene: 11. Per the germline V gene, CDR1 is MNHEY and CDR2 is SMNVEV (reference sequence). The length of the CDR3 is 16 residues. The CDR3 sequence: CASRRRRRGSNTEAFF. CDR3 bases: TGTGCCAGCAGGAGGCGGCGCAGGGGGTCGAACACTGAAGCTTTCTTT.

This clone appeared once. The CDR3: CASSLRGGHQPQHF. Here the CDR3 DNA reads TGTGCCAGCAGTTTAAGGGGCGGGCATCAGCCCCAGCATTTT. The chain is built from TRBV27 and TRBJ1-5, with D possibly TRBD1 on 5 matching bases. The CDR3 consists of 14 residues. Germline CDR1 and CDR2: MNHEY and SMNVEV (reference sequence). The V gene lost 2 bases and the J gene lost 5 bases, with 10 bases spanning the gap.

The CDR3 sequence is CASSQGEETIYEQYF. The CDR3 DNA reads TGTGCCAGCAGCCAGGGGGAAGAAACGATCTACGAGCAGTACTTC. V is TRBV7-9 and J is TRBJ2-7; 7 bases align to TRBD1. V shed 5 bases, J shed 3 bases, and the junction held 10 bases outside the gene matches. Germline V gene data show CDR1 as SEHNR and CDR2 as FQNEAQ (reference sequence). This CDR3 comprises 15 residues.

The chain couples TRBV9 to TRBJ2-5; 12 nucleotides align to TRBD2. The CDR3 runs 15 residues. The germline V gene encodes CDR1 SGDLS and CDR2 YYNGEE. Trimming cost V 5 bases and J 7 bases; bases outside gene matches: 9. The DNA for the CDR3 is TGTGCCAGCAGTAGGACTAGCGGGGTGGAAATGACCCAGTACTTC. Its protein product is CASSRTSGVEMTQYF.

This clone was found a few times. The rearrangement links TRBV7-3 to TRBJ2-1; D perhaps matches TRBD1 (6 bases). V was pared by 3 bases and J by 7 bases, with 10 bases between. Germline V gene lookup returns CDR1 SGHTA and CDR2 FQGTGA. CDR3 length: 13 residues. CDR3 loop: CASSLPGDNEQFF. The CDR3 DNA reads TGTGCCAGCAGCTTGCCAGGGGATAATGAGCAGTTCTTC.

The genes are TRBV7-3 and TRBJ2-7, with 9 bases lining up with TRBD1. The CDR3 sequence is 13 residues long. V dropped 2 bases and J dropped 5; count of bases not matched to a gene: 1. The germline CDR1 and CDR2 sequences are SGHTA and FQGTGA. The CDR3 DNA reads TGTGCCAGCAGCTTACGGACAGGGGACGAGCAGTACTTC. Translation gives CASSLRTGDEQYF.

The J gene is TRBJ2-3, the V gene TRBV29-1, with D perhaps matching TRBD2 (5 bases). Germline values: CDR1 SQVTM, CDR2 ANQGSEA. The CDR3 length is 13 residues. The V gene lost 0 bases and the J gene lost 7 bases, with 11 bases spanning the gap. The CDR3 protein is CSVEDRGRNTQYF. The CDR3 DNA is TGCAGCGTTGAAGATCGGGGAAGGAATACGCAGTATTTT.

The chain employs TRBV5-1 and TRBJ1-2; D unresolved. Germline V lookup: CDR1 SGHRS, CDR2 YFSETQ. The ends were cut back, 1 base at V and 6 bases at J, with 7 bases in the middle. This CDR3 spans 12 amino acids. The CDR3 sequence: CASSLTADGYTF. The CDR3 nucleotides read TGCGCCAGCAGCTTGACAGCGGATGGCTACACCTTC. The full variable domain, its missing parts supplied by reference TRBV5-1 and TRBJ1-2, is KAGVTQTPRYLIKTRGQQVTLSCSPISGHRSVSWYQQTPGQGLQFLFEYFSETQRNKGNFPGRFSGRQFSNSRSEMNVSTLELGDSALYLCASSLTADGYTFGSGTRLTVV.

V usage is TRBV27 and J usage is TRBJ2-7; D uncertain. V dropped 5 bases and J dropped 0 bases, with 8 bases sitting between them. Germline CDR1 MNHEY, CDR2 SMNVEV (reference sequence). The CDR3 has 13 residues. DNA for the CDR3: TGTGCCAGCAGTCGACACCTCTCCTACGAGCAGTACTTC. This translates into CASSRHLSYEQYF.

The rearrangement links TRBV15 to TRBJ1-1, with D hard to call. Per the germline V gene, CDR1 is LNHNV and CDR2 is YYDKDF (reference sequence). V lost 0 bases and J 1 base, leaving 12 bases between the germline ends. The CDR3 is made up of 16 amino acids. Here the CDR3 reads CATSREWTDANTEAFF. In DNA, the CDR3 is TGTGCCACCAGCAGAGAGTGGACGGACGCGAACACTGAAGCTTTCTTT.

V usage is TRBV7-6 and J usage is TRBJ2-2; D call uncertain. CDR3 length equals 13 residues. Germline V lookup: CDR1 SGHVS, CDR2 FNYEAQ. Trimming took off 3 bases at V and 7 bases at J, with 9 bases between the two ends. CDR3 loop: CASSFSMVGELFF. CDR3 nucleotides: TGTGCCAGCAGCTTCTCTATGGTCGGGGAGCTGTTTTTT.

The chain combines TRBV4-1 with TRBJ2-3; D gene ambiguous. The CDR3 runs to 14 residues. V was cut by 3 bases and J by 1 base, with 8 bases left in between. Germline lookup yields CDR1 MGHRA and CDR2 YSYEKL. CDR3 DNA: TGCGCCAGCAGCCAGGGCCCCGGCACAGATACGCAGTATTTT. Residues: CASSQGPGTDTQYF.

About this clone: The junction departs from germline at one end; a sequencing error may be responsible. The chain joins TRBV15 to TRBJ1-3, with 7 nucleotides matching TRBD1. The CDR3 has 15 amino acids. Germline V gives CDR1 LNHNV, CDR2 YYDKDF (reference sequence). DNA for the CDR3: TGTGCCACCAGCACGCCGACAGGGCGTGGATACACCATATATTTT. Encoded protein: CATSTPTGRGYTIYF. Filled out from reference TRBV15 and TRBJ1-3, the complete variable domain reads DAMVIQNPRYQVTQFGKPVTLSCSQTLNHNVMYWYQQKSSQAPKLLFHYYDKDFNNEADTPDNFQSRRPNTSFCFLDIRSPGLGDTAMYLCATSTPTGRGYTIYFGEGSWLTVV.

This clone was seen more than once but under ten times. V is TRBV28 and J is TRBJ2-5; no clear D. Trimming removed 5 bases from V and 7 bases from J, with 11 bases in between. Germline V gene sequence: CDR1 MDHEN, CDR2 SYDVKM. The CDR3 is made up of 12 amino acids. The CDR3 loop reads CASSPSRWTQYF. The CDR3 region has the DNA TGTGCCAGCAGTCCGTCGAGATGGACCCAGTACTTC.

This clone has just a few counts. This chain connects TRBV29-1 to TRBJ2-7; 8 nucleotides agree with TRBD2. Germline V CDR1 and CDR2: SQVTM, ANQGSEA. The CDR3 totals 15 residues. V lost 0 bases and J lost 3; bases outside the gene matches: 7. The CDR3 is CSVEDITSGRYEQYF. CDR3 sequence (DNA): TGCAGCGTTGAAGATATCACTAGCGGACGCTACGAGCAGTACTTC.

This clone showed up just a few times. This chain joins TRBV11-2 and TRBJ2-5; the match to TRBD2 covers 9 bases. V gave up 5 bases and J gave up 7 bases; unmatched junction bases: 11. Per germline, CDR1 SGHAT and CDR2 FQNNGV. The length of the CDR3 is 15 residues. Here the CDR3 DNA reads TGTGCCAGCAGCCCCTCGGGACTAGCTTTCGGGACCCAGTACTTC. Translating it yields CASSPSGLAFGTQYF.

The chain has TRBV10-3 and TRBJ2-7; the match to TRBD2 covers 9 bases. This CDR3 spans 12 amino acids. With V trimmed by 10 bases and J by 0 bases, 1 base remained unmatched. Germline CDR1 ENHRY, CDR2 SYGVKD. The CDR3 nucleotides are TGTGCCAGCGGGGGGGGCTCCTACGAGCAGTACTTC. It codes for CASGGGSYEQYF.

There are a few counts of this clone. The V gene is TRBV7-3, the J gene TRBJ2-1; no firm D call. Per germline, CDR1 SGHTA and CDR2 FQGTGA. The CDR3 length is 13 residues. V was trimmed by 2 bases and J by 7 bases, leaving 9 bases between them. CDR3 nucleotides: TGTGCCAGCAGCTTATCAAGCTTTAATGAGCAGTTCTTC. Its protein is CASSLSSFNEQFF.

The CDR3, as DNA: TGCGCCAGCAGCTTCTTCTATAGCGGGAACTCCTACAATGAGCAGTTCTTC. It specifies CASSFFYSGNSYNEQFF. This chain joins TRBV5-1 and TRBJ2-1; TRBD2 agrees at 8 bases. The CDR3 sequence is 17 residues long. Germline CDR1 is SGHRS and CDR2 is YFSETQ. With 2 bases clipped from V and 0 bases from J, the junction kept 7 bases outside the gene matches.

This rearrangement joins TRBV18 to TRBJ1-2; 7 nucleotides line up with TRBD1. The V segment lost 1 base and the J segment 6 bases; nucleotides outside the gene matches: 8. The germline V gene encodes CDR1 KGHSH and CDR2 LQKENI. This CDR3 is built from 15 residues. The CDR3 region has the DNA TGTGCCAGCTCACCACTTGAAAGGGGGCTTAATGGCTACACCTTC. Translated, it gives CASSPLERGLNGYTF.